This T cell receptor (beta chain) was recorded in a study of T cell responses to AZD1222 COVID-19 vaccine. V was shortened by 0 bases and J by 8 bases, with 14 bases between the two germline ends. This CDR3 region has 15 residues. Germline V CDR1 and CDR2: MNHNY, SVGAGI (reference sequence). As concerns this clone: Its antigen remains unknown.

The study's findings and limits: Just a handful of AZD1222 recipients tested seropositive at baseline. CD4 TCRs associated with vaccination spanned spike, dominating at 160-218 and 743-854.

Assay used: immunoSEQ multiplex PCR; TCRdb lists only in-frame clones, some missing. The data contain around 150,000 clones, approximately 85% of them seen just once; the ten biggest clones take up more than 7.5%. Specimen: peripheral blood, collected 28 days after the second dose of the MenACWY control vaccine. This receptor was identified in an adult who received the MenACWY meningococcal vaccine as a control. V gene TRBV6-6 combines with J gene TRBJ1-3; D is possibly TRBD1 (6 bases). CDR3 loop: CASSYSGTKEDTIYF. The CDR3, as DNA: TGTGCCAGCAGTTACTCCGGGACAAAAGAAGACACCATATATTTT.